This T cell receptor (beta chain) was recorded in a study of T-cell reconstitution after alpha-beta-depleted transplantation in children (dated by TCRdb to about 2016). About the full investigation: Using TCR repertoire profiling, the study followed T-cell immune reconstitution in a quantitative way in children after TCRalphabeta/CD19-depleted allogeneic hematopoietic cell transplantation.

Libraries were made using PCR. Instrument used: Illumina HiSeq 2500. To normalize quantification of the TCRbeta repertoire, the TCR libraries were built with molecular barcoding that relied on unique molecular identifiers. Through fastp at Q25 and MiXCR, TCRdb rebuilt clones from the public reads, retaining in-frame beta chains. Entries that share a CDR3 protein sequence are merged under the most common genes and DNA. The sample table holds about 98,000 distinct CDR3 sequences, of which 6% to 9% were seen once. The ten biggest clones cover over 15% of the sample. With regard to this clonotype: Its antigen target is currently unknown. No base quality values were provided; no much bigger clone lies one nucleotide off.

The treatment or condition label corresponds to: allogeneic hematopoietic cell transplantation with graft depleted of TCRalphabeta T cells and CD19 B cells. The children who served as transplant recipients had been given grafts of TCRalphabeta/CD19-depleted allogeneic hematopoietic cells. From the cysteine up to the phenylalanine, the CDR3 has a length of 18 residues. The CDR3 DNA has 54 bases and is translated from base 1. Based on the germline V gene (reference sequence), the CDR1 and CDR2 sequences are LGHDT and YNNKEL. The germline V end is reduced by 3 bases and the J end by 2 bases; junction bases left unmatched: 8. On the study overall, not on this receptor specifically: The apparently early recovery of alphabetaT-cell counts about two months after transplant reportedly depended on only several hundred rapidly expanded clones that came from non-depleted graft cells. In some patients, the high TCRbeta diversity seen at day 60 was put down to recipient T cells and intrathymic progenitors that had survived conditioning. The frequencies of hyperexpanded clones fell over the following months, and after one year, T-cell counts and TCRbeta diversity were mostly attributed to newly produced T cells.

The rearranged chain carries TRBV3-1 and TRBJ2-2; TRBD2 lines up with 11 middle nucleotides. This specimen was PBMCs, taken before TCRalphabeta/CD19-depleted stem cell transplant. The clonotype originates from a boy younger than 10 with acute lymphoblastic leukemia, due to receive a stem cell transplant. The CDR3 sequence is CASSQILAGGLNTGELFF. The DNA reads TGTGCCAGCAGCCAGATTCTAGCGGGGGGCCTAAACACCGGGGAGCTGTTTTTT.